This T cell receptor beta chain was captured in a study of T-cell memory formation after mild COVID-19. This clonotype was seen at least ten times. The germline gives CDR1 SEHNR, CDR2 FQNEAQ (reference sequence). This CDR3 spans 14 amino acids. The V gene end was trimmed by 5 bases and the J gene end by 4 bases; junction bases not matched to a gene: 5. 5'RACE primed from the constant segment yielded TCR alpha and TCR beta cDNA libraries bearing sample barcodes and UMIs. TCRdb independently ran MiXCR on the 5' RACE reads; one entry per CDR3 protein. The data show about 14,000 distinct CDR3 sequences, around 12% seen once.

The sequenced material came from PBMCs or a T cell subset sorted from them (not recorded which). The sequence came from an adult woman who had mild COVID-19 (a few samples of this study predate the infection). Cell type and time point are not known. The chain couples TRBV7-9 to TRBJ1-1; 9 bases fit TRBD1. CDR3 protein: CASSPPDRGTEAFF. CDR3 nucleotides: TGTGCCAGCAGCCCCCCGGACAGGGGCACTGAAGCTTTCTTT.